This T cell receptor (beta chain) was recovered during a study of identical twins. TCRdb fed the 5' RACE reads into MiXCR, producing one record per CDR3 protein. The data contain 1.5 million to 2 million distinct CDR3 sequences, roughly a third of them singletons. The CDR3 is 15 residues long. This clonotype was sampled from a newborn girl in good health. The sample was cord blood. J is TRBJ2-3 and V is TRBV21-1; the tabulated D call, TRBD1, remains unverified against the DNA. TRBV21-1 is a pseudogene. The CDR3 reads CASSNVTGGTDTQYF. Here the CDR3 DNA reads TGTGCCAGCAGCAACGTGACAGGGGGCACAGATACGCAGTATTTT.